This passage covers 3 T cell receptor beta chains from one sample sequenced in a study of cytomegalovirus exposure and HLA in healthy donors. Data came from immunoSEQ multiplex PCR; TCRdb stores just in-frame clones and leaves some out. The table has about 330,000 clones, approximately 90% seen once. Sequenced: PBMCs. The receptor source for this set is a woman in her 30s in good health and CMV-seropositive.

CDR3 nucleotides: TGTGCCAGCAGTTTGGTCCAGGGCCGGGGGTACTTC. This gives the protein CASSLVQGRGYF. J is TRBJ2-7 and V is TRBV28; D may correspond to TRBD1 or TRBD2 (5 bases each). This CDR3 contains 12 residues. Germline lookup yields CDR1 MDHEN and CDR2 SYDVKM. V was shortened by 3 bases and J by 12 bases, with 15 bases between the two germline ends.

The rearrangement links TRBV28 to TRBJ1-2; 7 positions match TRBD1. CDR1 MDHEN and CDR2 SYDVKM come from the germline V gene. The CDR3 contains 15 residues. V dropped 7 bases and J dropped 7; count of bases not matched to a gene: 15. Here the CDR3 DNA reads TGTGCCAGCACCCCATACAGGGGCCCTGGGGGTGGCTACACCTTC. Its protein is CASTPYRGPGGGYTF.

The genes are TRBV6-5 and TRBJ2-1, with D perhaps TRBD1 (6 bases). Germline V gene data show CDR1 as MNHEY and CDR2 as SVGAGI. V was shortened by 5 bases and J by 7 bases, with 9 bases between the two germline ends. The CDR3 is 12 residues long. In nucleotides, the CDR3 is TGTGCCAGCAGTCTCAGGGGTAATGAGCAGTTCTTC. As protein: CASSLRGNEQFF.